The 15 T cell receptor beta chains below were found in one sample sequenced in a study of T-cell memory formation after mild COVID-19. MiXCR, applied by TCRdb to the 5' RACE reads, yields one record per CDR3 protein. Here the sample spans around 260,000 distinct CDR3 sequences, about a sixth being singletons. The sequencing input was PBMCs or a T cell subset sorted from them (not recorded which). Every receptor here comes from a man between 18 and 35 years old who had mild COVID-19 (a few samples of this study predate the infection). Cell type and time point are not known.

Here the CDR3 DNA reads TGCAGCCGGACAGGGAGCTCCTACAATGAGCAGTTCTTC. Its protein product is CSRTGSSYNEQFF. The chain carries TRBV20-1 and TRBJ2-1; 8 bases align to TRBD1. Germline values: CDR1 DFQATT, CDR2 SNEGSKA (reference sequence). The CDR3 is made up of 13 amino acids.

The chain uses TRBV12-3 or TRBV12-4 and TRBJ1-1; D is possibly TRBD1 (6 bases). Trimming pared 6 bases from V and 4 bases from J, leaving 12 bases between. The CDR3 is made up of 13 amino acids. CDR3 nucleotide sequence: TGTGCCAGCAGCCCCAGGACAGTCACTGAAGCTTTCTTT. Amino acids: CASSPRTVTEAFF.

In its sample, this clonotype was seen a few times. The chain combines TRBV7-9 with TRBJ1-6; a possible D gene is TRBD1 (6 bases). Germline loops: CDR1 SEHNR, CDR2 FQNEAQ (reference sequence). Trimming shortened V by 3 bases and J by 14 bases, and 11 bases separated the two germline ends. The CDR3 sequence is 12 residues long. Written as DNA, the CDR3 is TGTGCCAGCAGCTTGGACAGTGATTCCCTCCACTTT. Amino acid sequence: CASSLDSDSLHF.

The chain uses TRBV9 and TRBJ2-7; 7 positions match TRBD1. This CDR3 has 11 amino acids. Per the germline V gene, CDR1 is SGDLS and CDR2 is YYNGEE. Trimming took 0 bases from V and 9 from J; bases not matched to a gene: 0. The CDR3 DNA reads TGTGCCAGCAGCGTAGGGACAGGGCAGTACTTC. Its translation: CASSVGTGQYF.

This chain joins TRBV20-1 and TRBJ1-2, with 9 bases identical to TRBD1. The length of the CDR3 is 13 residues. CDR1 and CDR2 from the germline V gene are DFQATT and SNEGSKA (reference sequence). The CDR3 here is CSAWDRARGGYTF. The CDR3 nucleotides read TGCAGCGCCTGGGACAGGGCCCGAGGTGGCTACACCTTC.

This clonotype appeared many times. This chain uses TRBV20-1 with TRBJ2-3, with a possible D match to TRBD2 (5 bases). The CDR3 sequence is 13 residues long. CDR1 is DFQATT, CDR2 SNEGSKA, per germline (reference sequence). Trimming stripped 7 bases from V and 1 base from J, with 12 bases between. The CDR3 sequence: CSVPTTGTDTQYF. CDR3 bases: TGCAGTGTCCCGACTACTGGCACAGATACGCAGTATTTT.

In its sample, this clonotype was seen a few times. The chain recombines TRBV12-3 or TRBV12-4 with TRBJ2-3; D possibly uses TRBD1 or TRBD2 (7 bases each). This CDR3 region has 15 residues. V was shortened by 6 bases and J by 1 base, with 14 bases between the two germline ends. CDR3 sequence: CASRAPGGGTDTQYF. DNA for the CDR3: TGTGCCAGCAGGGCCCCAGGGGGGGGCACAGATACGCAGTATTTT.

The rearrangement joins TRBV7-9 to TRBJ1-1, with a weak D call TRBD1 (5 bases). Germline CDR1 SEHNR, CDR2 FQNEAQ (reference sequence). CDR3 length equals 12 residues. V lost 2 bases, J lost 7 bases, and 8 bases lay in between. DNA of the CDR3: TGTGCCAGCAGCTTACGGGGGGGTGAAGCTTTCTTT. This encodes CASSLRGGEAFF.

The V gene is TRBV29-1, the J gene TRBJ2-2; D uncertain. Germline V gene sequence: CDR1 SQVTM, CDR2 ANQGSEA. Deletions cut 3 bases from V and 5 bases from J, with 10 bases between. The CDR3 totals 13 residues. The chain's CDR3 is CSVEAARTGELFF. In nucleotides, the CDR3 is TGCAGCGTTGAGGCAGCTCGTACCGGGGAGCTGTTTTTT.

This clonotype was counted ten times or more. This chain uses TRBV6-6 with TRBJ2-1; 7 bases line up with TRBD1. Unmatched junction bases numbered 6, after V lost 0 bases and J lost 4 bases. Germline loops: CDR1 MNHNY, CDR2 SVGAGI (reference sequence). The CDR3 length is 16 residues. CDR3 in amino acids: CASSYSNRGPYNEQFF. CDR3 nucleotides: TGTGCCAGCAGTTACTCCAACAGGGGACCTTACAATGAGCAGTTCTTC.

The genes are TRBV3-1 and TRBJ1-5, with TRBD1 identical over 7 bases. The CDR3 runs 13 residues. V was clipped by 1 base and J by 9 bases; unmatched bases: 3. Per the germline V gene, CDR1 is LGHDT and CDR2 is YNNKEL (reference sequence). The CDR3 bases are TGTGCCAGCAGCCAAGTGGCAGGGGGGCCCCAGCATTTT. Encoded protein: CASSQVAGGPQHF.

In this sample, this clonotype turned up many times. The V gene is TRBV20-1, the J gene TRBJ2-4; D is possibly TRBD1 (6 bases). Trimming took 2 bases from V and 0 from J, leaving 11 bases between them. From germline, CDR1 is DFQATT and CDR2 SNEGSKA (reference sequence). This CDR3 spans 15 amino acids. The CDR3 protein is CSARSGQSAKNIQYF. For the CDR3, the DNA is TGCAGTGCTAGATCCGGACAGTCAGCCAAAAACATTCAGTACTTC.

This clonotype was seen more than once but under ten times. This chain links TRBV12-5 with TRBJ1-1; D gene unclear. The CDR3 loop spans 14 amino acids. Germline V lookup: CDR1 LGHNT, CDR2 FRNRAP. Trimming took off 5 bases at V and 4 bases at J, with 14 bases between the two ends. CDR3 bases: TGTGCTAGTGGTGTGGGTCTTCTGGGCACTGAAGCTTTCTTT. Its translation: CASGVGLLGTEAFF.

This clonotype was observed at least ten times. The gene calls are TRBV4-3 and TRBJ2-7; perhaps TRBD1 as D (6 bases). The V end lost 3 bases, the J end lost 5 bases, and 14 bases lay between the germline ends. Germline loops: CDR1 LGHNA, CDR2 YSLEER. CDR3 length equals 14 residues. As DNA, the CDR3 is TGCGCCAGCAGCCAGGAACAGGGTTCCGACGAGCAGTACTTC. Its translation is CASSQEQGSDEQYF.

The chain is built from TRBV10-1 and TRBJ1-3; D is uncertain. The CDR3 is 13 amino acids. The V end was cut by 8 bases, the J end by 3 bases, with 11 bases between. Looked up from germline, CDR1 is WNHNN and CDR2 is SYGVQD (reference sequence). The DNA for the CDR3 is TGCGCCAGCGGGAGTGGTTTTGGAAACACCATATATTTT. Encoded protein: CASGSGFGNTIYF.